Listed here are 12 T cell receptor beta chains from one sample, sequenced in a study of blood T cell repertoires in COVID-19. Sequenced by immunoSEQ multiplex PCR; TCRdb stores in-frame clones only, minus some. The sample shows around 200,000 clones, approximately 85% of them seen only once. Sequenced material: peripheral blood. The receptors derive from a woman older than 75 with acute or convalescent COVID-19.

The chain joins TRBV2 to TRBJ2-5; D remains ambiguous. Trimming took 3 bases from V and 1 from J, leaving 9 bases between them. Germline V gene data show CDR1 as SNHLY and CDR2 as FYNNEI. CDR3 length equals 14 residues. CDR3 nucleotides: TGTGCCAGCAGTGACCTCTCGGGCCAAGAGACCCAGTACTTC. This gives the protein CASSDLSGQETQYF.

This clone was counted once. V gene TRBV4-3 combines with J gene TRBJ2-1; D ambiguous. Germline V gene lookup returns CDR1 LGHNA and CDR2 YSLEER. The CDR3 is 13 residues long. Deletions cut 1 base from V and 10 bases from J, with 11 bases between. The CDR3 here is CASSQANGGEQFF. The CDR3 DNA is TGCGCCAGCAGCCAAGCAAATGGTGGCGAGCAGTTCTTC.

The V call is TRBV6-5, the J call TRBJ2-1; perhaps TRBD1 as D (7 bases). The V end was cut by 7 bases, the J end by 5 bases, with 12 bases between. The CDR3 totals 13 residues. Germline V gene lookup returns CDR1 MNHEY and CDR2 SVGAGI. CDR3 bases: TGTGCCAGCAAGGCAGGGGGGAACAATGAGCAGTTCTTC. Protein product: CASKAGGNNEQFF.

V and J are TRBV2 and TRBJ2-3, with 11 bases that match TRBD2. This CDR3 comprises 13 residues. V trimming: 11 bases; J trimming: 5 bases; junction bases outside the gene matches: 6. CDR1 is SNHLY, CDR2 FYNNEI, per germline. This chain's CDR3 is CALLAGVGDTQYF. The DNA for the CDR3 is TGTGCCTTACTAGCGGGAGTGGGAGATACGCAGTATTTT.

Here the CDR3 DNA reads TGCAGTGCTAGTGACAGGGTGCGGGAAAAACTGTTTTTT. This translates into CSASDRVREKLFF. The genes are TRBV20-1 and TRBJ1-4, with TRBD1 matching 7 bases. This CDR3 contains 13 residues. V shed 3 bases and J 8 bases; nucleotides not matched to a gene: 6. The V gene's germline CDR1 is DFQATT and CDR2 SNEGSKA (reference sequence).

In DNA, the CDR3 is TGTGCCAGCAGTCTCGACAGGGGGGAGCTGTTTTTT. As protein: CASSLDRGELFF. The chain is built from TRBV2 and TRBJ2-2; D possibly corresponds to TRBD1 (6 bases). The V and J ends lost 5 bases and 8 bases respectively, with 9 bases between them. Germline V lookup: CDR1 SNHLY, CDR2 FYNNEI. This CDR3 has 12 residues.

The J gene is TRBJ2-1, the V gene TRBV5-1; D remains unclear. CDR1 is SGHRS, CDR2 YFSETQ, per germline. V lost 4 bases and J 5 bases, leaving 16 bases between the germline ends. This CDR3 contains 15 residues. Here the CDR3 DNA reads TGCGCCAGCAGCCCCCAACTCGGCGGAAACAATGAGCAGTTCTTC. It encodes CASSPQLGGNNEQFF.

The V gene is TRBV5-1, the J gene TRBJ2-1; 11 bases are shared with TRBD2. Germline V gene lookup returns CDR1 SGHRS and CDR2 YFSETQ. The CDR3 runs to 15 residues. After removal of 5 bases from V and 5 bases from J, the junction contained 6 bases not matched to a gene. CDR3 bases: TGCGCCAGCAGTTATGGGACTAGCGGCAACAATGAGCAGTTCTTC. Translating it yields CASSYGTSGNNEQFF.

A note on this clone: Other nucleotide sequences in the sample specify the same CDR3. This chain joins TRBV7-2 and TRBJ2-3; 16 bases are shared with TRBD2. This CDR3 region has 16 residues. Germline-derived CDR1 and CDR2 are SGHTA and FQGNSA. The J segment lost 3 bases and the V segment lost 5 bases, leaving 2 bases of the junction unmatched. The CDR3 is CASSPGLAGGTDTQYF. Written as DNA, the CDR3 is TGTGCCAGCAGCCCGGGACTAGCGGGAGGGACAGATACGCAGTATTTT.

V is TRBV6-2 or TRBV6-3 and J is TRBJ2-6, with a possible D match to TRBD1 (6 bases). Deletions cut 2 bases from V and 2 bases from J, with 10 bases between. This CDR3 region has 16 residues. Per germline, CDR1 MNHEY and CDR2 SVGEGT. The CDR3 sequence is CASSYGHRAGANVLTF. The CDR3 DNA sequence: TGTGCCAGCAGTTACGGACACAGGGCTGGGGCCAACGTCCTGACTTTC.

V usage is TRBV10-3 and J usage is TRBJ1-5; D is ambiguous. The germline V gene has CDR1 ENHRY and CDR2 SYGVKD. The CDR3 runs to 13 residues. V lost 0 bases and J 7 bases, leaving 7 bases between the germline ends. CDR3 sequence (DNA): TGTGCCATCAGTGAGTCACCGGAGCAGCCCCAGCATTTT. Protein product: CAISESPEQPQHF.

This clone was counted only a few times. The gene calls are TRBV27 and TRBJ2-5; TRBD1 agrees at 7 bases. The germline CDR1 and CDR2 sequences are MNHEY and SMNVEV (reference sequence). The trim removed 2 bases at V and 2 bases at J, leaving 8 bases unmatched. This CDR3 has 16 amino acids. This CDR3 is CASSLEGAPTQETQYF. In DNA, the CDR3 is TGTGCCAGCAGTTTAGAGGGGGCCCCTACACAAGAGACCCAGTACTTC.